This T cell receptor (beta chain) derives from a study of long-term antiretroviral therapy in people with HIV. CDR1 is MGHDK, CDR2 SYGVNS, per germline. The V gene lost 1 base and the J gene lost 2 bases, with 12 bases spanning the gap. The CDR3 is 16 amino acids. There were roughly 0.9-11 million cryopreserved PBMC in the samples before DNA extraction. Study results and limitations: An increase in diversity followed ART, yet levels stayed below transplant donor controls. The range of CDR3 lengths in HIV repertoires proved narrower than that found in controls.

Worth noting for this clone: Its antigen is unknown.

Researchers report immunoSEQ v3.0 was run at survey level. For every sample, sequencing targeted roughly 35,000-50,000 T-cell genomes. Measured with immunoSEQ multiplex PCR; TCRdb has only the in-frame clones, and not every one. This sample has more than 7,000 clones, with 65% to 80% found just once. The V call is TRBV25-1, the J call TRBJ2-1; possibly TRBD2 for D (7 bases). The sequence was collected from a man in his forties with HIV. This specimen consisted of unsorted PBMCs, obtained approximately 0.9 years before starting antiretroviral therapy. Here the CDR3 reads CASSESPGGPYNEQFF. The DNA of the CDR3 is TGTGCCAGCAGTGAATCCCCGGGGGGCCCCTACAATGAGCAGTTCTTC.